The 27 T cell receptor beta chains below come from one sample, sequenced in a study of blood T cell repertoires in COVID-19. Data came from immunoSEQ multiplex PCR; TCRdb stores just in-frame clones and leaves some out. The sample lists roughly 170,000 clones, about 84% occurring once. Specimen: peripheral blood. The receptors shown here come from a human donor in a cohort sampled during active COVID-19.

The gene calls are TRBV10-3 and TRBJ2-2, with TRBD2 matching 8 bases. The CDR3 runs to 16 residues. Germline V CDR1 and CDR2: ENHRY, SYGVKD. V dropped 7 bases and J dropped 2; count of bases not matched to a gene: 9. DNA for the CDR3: TGTGCCATCAAGGACGGGGGGGCCGTCAACACCGGGGAGCTGTTTTTT. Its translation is CAIKDGGAVNTGELFF.

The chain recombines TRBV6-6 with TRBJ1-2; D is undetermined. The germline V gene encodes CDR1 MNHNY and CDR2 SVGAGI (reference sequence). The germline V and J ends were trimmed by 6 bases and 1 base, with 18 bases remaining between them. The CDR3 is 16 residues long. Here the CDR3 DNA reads TGTGCCAGCAGCTCAACTGGGCCACAAATTAACTATGGCTACACCTTC. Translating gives CASSSTGPQINYGYTF.

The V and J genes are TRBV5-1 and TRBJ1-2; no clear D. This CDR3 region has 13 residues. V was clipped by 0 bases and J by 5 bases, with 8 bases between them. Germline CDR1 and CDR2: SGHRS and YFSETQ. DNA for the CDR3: TGCGCCAGCAGCTTGGAAGGGAGGTATGGCTACACCTTC. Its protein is CASSLEGRYGYTF.

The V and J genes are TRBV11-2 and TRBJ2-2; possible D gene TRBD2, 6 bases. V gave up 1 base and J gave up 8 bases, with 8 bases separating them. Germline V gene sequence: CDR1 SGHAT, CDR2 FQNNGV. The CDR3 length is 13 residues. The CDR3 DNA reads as TGTGCCAGCAGCTTAGTAGCGGCGGGGGAGCTGTTTTTT. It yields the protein CASSLVAAGELFF.

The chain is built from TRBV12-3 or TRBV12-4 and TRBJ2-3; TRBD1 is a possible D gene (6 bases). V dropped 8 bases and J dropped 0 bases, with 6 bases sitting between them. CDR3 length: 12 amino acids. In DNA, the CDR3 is TGTGCCAGCGGACAGAGCACAGATACGCAGTATTTT. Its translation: CASGQSTDTQYF.

The DNA of the CDR3 is TGTGCCGGCTTACTAGCGGGGGGGCGAGATACGCAGTATTTT. The encoded protein is CAGLLAGGRDTQYF. The genes are TRBV2 and TRBJ2-3; TRBD2 matches at 13 bases. Germline CDR1 and CDR2: SNHLY and FYNNEI. V shed 11 bases, J shed 5 bases, and the junction held 7 bases outside the gene matches. The CDR3 length is 14 residues. The complete variable domain, with remaining parts taken from reference TRBV2 and TRBJ2-3, reads EPEVTQTPSHQVTQMGQEVILRCVPISNHLYFYWYRQILGQKVEFLVSFYNNEISEKSEIFDDQFSVERPDGSNFTLKIRSTKLEDSAMYFCAGLLAGGRDTQYFGPGTRLTVL.

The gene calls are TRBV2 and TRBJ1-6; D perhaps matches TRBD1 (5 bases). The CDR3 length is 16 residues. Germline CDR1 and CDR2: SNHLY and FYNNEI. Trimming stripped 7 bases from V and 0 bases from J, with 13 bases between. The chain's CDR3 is CASTGGVSSYNSPLHF. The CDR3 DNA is TGTGCCAGCACCGGGGGGGTAAGCTCCTATAATTCACCCCTCCACTTT.

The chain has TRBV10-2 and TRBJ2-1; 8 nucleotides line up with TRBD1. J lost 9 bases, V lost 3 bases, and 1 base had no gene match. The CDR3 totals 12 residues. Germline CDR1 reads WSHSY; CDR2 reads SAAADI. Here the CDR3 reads CASSEQGGEQFF. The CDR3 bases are TGCGCCAGCAGTGAACAGGGGGGTGAGCAGTTCTTC.

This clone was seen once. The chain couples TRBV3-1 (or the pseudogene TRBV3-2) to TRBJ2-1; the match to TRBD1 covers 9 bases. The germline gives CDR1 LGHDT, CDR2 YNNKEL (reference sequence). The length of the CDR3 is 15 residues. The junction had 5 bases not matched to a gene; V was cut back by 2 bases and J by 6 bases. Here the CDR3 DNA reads TGTGCCAGCAGCCAAACGAGGACAGGGGCCAATGAGCAGTTCTTC. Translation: CASSQTRTGANEQFF.

The CDR3 nucleotides read TGTGCCAGCAGCCAAGTTTGGACAGGGGTAAACGAGCAGTACTTC. This sequence encodes CASSQVWTGVNEQYF. The rearrangement links TRBV3-1 (or the pseudogene TRBV3-2) to TRBJ2-7, with 9 bases fitting TRBD1. Germline CDR1 reads LGHDT; CDR2 reads YNNKEL (reference sequence). Trimming at V came to 1 base and at J to 5 bases, leaving 6 bases not matched to a gene. The CDR3 spans 15 residues.

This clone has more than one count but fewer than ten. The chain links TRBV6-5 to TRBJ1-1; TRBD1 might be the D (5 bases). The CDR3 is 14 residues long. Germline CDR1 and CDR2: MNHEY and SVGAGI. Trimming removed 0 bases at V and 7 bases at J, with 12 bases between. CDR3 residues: CASSYSAGQGEAFF. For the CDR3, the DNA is TGTGCCAGCAGTTACTCGGCAGGGCAGGGTGAAGCTTTCTTT.

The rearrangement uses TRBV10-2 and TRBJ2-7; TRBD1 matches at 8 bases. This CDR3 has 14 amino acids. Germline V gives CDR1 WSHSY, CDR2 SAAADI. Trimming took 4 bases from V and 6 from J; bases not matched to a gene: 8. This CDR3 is CASSGPGGAGEQYF. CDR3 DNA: TGCGCCAGCAGTGGACCAGGGGGCGCGGGCGAGCAGTACTTC.

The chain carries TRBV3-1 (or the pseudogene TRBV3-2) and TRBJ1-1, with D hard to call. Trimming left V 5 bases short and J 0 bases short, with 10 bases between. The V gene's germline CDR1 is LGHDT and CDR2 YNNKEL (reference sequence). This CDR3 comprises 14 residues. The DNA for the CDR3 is TGTGCCAGCAGCATGGCAGCGGTGAACACTGAAGCTTTCTTT. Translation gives CASSMAAVNTEAFF.

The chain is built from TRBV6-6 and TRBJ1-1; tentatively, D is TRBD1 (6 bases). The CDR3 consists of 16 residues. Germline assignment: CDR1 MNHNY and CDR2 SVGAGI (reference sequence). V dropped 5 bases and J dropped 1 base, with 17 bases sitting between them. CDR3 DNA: TGTGCCAGCAGTCGACATACCGGGACAACGAACACTGAAGCTTTCTTT. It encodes CASSRHTGTTNTEAFF.

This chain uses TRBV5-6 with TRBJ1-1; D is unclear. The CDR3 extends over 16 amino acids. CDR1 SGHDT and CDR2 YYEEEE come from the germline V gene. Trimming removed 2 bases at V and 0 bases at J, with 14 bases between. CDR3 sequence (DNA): TGTGCCAGCAGCTTCCCCTCATCGGGTATGAACACTGAAGCTTTCTTT. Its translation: CASSFPSSGMNTEAFF.

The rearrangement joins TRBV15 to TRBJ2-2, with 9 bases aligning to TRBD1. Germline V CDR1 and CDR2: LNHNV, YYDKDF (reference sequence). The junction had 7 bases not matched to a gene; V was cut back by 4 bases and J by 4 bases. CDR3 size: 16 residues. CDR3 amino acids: CATSIDRGSFTGELFF. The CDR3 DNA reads TGTGCCACCAGCATTGACAGGGGGTCGTTCACCGGGGAGCTGTTTTTT. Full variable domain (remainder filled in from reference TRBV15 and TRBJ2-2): DAMVIQNPRYQVTQFGKPVTLSCSQTLNHNVMYWYQQKSSQAPKLLFHYYDKDFNNEADTPDNFQSRRPNTSFCFLDIRSPGLGDTAMYLCATSIDRGSFTGELFFGEGSRLTVL.

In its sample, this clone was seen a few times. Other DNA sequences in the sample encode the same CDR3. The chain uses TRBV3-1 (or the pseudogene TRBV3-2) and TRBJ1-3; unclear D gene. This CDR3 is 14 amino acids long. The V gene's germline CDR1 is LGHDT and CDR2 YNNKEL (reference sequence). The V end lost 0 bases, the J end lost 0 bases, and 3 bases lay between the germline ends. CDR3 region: CASSQDSSGNTIYF. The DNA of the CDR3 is TGTGCCAGCAGCCAAGATAGCTCTGGAAACACCATATATTTT.

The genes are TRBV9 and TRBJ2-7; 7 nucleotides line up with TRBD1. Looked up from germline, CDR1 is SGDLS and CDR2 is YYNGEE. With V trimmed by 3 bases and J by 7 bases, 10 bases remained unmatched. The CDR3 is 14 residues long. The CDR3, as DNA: TGTGCCAGCAGCGCGACAGGGATGCCTAGGGAGCAGTACTTC. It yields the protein CASSATGMPREQYF.

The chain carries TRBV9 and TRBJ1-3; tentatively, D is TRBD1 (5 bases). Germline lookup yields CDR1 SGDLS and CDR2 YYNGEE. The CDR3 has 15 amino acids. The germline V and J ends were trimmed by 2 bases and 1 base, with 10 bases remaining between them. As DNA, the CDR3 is TGTGCCAGCAGCGTCGGATCAGGGTCTGGAAACACCATATATTTT. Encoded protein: CASSVGSGSGNTIYF.

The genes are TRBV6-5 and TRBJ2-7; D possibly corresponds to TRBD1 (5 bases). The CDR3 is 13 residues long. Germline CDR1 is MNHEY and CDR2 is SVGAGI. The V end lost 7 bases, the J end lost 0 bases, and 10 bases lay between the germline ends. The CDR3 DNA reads TGTGCCAGCAAGGGTGACAGCTCCTACGAGCAGTACTTC. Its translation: CASKGDSSYEQYF.

The CDR3 reads CASSLGWTVSGANVLTF. CDR3 sequence (DNA): TGTGCCAGCAGCTTAGGGTGGACAGTCTCTGGGGCCAACGTCCTGACTTTC. J is TRBJ2-6 and V is TRBV7-6; tentative D call: TRBD1 (6 bases). CDR1 is SGHVS, CDR2 FNYEAQ, per germline. V gave up 1 base and J gave up 0 bases, with 10 bases separating them. CDR3 size: 17 residues.

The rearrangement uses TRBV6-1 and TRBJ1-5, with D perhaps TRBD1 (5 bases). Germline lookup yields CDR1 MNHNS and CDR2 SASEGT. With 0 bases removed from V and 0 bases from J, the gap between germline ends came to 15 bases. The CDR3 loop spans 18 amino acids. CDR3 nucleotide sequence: TGTGCCAGCAGTGAAGCGCGGGGGACTGAAGATAGCAATCAGCCCCAGCATTTT. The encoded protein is CASSEARGTEDSNQPQHF.

Here the CDR3 DNA reads TGTGCCAGCAGCGTCAGCACGACAGGTGCCTATGGCTACACCTTC. This sequence encodes CASSVSTTGAYGYTF. V is TRBV9 and J is TRBJ1-2; TRBD1 might be the D (6 bases). The CDR3 contains 15 residues. V was trimmed by 2 bases and J by 4 bases, leaving 15 bases between them. Looked up from germline, CDR1 is SGDLS and CDR2 is YYNGEE.

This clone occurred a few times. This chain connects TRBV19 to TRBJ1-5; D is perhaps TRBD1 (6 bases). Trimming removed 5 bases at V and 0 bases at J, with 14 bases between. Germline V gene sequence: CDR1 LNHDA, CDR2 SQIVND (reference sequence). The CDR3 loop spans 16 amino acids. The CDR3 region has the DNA TGTGCCAGTAGTGCCCGGACAGTTTATAGCAATCAGCCCCAGCATTTT. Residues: CASSARTVYSNQPQHF.

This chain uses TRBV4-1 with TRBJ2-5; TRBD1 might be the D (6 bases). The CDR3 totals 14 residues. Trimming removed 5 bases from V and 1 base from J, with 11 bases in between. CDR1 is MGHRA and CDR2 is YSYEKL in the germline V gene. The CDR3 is CASSAGQSQETQYF. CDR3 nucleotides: TGCGCCAGCAGCGCAGGACAGTCCCAAGAGACCCAGTACTTC.

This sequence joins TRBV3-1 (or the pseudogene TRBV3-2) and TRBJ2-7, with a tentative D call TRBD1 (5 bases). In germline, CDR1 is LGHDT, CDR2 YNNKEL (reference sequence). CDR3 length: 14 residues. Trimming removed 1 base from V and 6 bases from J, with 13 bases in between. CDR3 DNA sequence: TGTGCCAGCAGCCAAGGGGGCGCGGTCCCCGAGCAGTACTTC. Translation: CASSQGGAVPEQYF.

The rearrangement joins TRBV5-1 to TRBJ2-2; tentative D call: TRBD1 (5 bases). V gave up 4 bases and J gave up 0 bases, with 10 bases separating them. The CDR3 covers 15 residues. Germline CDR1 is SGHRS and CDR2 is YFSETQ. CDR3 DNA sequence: TGCGCCAGCAGCCCGGACACTACGAACACCGGGGAGCTGTTTTTT. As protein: CASSPDTTNTGELFF.